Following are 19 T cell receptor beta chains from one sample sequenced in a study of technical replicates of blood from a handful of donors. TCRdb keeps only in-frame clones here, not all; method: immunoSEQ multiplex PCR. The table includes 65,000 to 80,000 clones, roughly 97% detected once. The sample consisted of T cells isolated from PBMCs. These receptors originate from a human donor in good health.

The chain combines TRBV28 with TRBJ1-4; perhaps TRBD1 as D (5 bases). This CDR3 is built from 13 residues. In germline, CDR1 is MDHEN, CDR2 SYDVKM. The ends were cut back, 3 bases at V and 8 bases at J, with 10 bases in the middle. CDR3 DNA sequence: TGTGCCAGCAGTTTCCAGGGAAGCGAAAAACTGTTTTTT. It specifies CASSFQGSEKLFF.

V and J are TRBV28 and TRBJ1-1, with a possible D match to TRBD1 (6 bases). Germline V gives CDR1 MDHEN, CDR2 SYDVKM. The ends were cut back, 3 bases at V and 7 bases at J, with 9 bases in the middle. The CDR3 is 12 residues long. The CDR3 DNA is TGTGCCAGCAGTTTCTGGACAGATGAAGCTTTCTTT. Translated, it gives CASSFWTDEAFF.

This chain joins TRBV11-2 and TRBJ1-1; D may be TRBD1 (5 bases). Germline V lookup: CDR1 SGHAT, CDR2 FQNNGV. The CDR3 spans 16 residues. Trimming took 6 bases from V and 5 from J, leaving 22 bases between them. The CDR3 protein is CASRDPLVGGGTEAFF. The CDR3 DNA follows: TGTGCCAGCAGGGATCCTTTAGTCGGGGGTGGGACTGAAGCTTTCTTT.

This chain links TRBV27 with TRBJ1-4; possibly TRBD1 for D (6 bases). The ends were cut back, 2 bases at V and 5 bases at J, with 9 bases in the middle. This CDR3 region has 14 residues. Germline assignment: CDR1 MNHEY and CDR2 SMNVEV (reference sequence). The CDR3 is CASSLNRENEKLFF. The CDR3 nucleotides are TGTGCCAGCAGTTTAAACAGGGAGAATGAAAAACTGTTTTTT.

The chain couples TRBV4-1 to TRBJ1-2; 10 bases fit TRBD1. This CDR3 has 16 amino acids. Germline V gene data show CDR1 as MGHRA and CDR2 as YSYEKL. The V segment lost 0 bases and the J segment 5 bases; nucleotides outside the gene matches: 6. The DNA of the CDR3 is TGCGCCAGCAGCCAAGAAGAGTGGACAGGGGGATATGGCTACACCTTC. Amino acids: CASSQEEWTGGYGYTF.

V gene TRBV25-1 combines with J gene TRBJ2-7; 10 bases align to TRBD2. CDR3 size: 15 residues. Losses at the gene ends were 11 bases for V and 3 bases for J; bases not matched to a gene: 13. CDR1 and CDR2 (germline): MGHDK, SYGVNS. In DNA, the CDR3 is TGTGCCGTTCCCCCCCTAGCGGGAGTGCACTACGAGCAGTACTTC. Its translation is CAVPPLAGVHYEQYF.

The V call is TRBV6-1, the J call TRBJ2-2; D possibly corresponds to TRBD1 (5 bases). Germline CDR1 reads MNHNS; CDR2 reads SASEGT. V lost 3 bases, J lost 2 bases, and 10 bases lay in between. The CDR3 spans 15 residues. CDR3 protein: CASSDRVDNTGELFF. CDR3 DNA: TGTGCCAGCAGTGACAGGGTAGATAACACCGGGGAGCTGTTTTTT.

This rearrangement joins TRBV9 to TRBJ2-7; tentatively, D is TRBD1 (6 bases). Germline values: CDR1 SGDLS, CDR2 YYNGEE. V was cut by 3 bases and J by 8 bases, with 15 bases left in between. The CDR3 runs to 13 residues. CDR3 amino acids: CASSGTQGSQQYF. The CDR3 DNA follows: TGTGCCAGCAGCGGGACACAGGGCTCCCAGCAGTACTTC.

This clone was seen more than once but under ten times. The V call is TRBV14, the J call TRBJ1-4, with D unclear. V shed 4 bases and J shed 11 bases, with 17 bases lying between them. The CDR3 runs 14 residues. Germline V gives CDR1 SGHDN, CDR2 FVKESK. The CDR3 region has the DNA TGTGCCAGCAGCCCGCATACTTGGCCGGAGAAACTGTTTTTT. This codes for CASSPHTWPEKLFF.

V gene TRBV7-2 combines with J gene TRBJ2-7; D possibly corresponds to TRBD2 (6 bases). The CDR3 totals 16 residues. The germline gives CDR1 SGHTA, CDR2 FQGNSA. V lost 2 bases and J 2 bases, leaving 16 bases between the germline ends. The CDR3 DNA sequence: TGTGCCAGCAGCTTAATCGGGGGTCAGGATCCCTACGAGCAGTACTTC. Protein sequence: CASSLIGGQDPYEQYF.

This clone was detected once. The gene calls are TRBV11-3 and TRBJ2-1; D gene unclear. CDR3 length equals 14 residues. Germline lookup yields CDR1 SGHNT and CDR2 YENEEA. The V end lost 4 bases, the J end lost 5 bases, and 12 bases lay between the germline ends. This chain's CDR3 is CASSSTVRNNEQFF. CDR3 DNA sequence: TGTGCCAGCAGCTCTACCGTACGTAACAATGAGCAGTTCTTC.

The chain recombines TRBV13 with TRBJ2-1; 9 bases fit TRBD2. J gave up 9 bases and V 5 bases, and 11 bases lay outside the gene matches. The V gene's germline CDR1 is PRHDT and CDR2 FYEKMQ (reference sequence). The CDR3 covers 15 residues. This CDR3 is CASSERREGLLEQFF. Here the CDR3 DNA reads TGTGCCAGCAGCGAACGGCGGGAGGGCCTGCTTGAGCAGTTCTTC.

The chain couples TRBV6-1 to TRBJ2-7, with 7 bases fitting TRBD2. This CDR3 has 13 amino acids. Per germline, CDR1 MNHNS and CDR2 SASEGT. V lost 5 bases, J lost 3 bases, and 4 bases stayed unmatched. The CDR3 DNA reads TGTGCCAGCAGTTGGCGGGAGATCTACGAGCAGTACTTC. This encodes CASSWREIYEQYF.

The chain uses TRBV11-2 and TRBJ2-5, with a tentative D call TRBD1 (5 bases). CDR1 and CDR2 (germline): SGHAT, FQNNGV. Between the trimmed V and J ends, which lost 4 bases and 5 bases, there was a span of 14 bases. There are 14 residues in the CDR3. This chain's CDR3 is CASSSLGLLETQYF. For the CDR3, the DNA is TGTGCCAGCAGCTCCCTGGGGCTTCTCGAGACCCAGTACTTC.

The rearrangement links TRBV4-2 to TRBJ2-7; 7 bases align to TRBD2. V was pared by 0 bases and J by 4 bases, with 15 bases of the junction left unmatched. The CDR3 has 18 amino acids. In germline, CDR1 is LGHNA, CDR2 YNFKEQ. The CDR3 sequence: CASSQESGPSGEPYEQYF. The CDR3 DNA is TGTGCCAGCAGCCAAGAAAGCGGGCCTAGCGGAGAACCTTACGAGCAGTACTTC.

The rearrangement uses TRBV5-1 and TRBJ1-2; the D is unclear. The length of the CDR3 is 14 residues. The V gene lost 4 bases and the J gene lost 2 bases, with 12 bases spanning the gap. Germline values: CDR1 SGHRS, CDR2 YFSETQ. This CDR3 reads CASSPTTENYGYTF. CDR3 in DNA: TGCGCCAGCAGCCCTACAACAGAGAACTATGGCTACACCTTC.

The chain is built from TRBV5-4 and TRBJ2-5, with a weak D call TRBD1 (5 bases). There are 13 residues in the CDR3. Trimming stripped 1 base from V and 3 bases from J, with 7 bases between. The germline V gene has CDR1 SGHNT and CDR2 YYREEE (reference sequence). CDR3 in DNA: TGTGCCAGCAGCTTGAGGGGCGAAGAGACCCAGTACTTC. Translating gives CASSLRGEETQYF.

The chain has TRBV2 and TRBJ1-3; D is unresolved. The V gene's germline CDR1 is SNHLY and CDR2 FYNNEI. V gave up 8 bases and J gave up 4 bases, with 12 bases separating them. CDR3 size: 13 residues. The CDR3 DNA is TGTGCCAGCGGAGAGAGAACAGGAAACACCATATATTTT. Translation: CASGERTGNTIYF.

In DNA, the CDR3 is TGTGCCAGCAGCTTAGCCGCGGGACAGGTCTACGAGCAGTACTTC. This encodes CASSLAAGQVYEQYF. This sequence joins TRBV7-9 and TRBJ2-7; 8 positions agree with TRBD1. This CDR3 has 15 residues. The trim removed 0 bases at V and 3 bases at J, leaving 4 bases unmatched. Germline V gene data show CDR1 as SEHNR and CDR2 as FQNEAQ (reference sequence).